The entry below gives a single T cell receptor beta chain sequence along with its context. Assignment of participants to cohorts was predicated upon participant-reported clinical history. Symptom resolution, clearance, or two negative PCRs marked the recovered donors of Cohort 3. Measured with immunoSEQ multiplex PCR; TCRdb has only the in-frame clones, and not every one. The repertoire holds roughly 500,000 clones, 85% to 90% seen once, with 1.5% to 2% in the top ten. This CDR3 spans 15 amino acids. Germline CDR1 is KGHSH and CDR2 is LQKENI. The J segment lost 10 bases and the V segment lost 6 bases, leaving 8 bases of the junction unmatched. This sample is part of a study of blood T cell repertoires in COVID-19. Whole-study context: Material from acute and convalescent COVID-19 was sourced from the United States, Italy and Spain.

The sequence was collected from a woman in her 40s who had recovered from COVID-19. Sequences were obtained from PBMCs or T cells enriched from blood (not recorded which). The chain carries TRBV18 and TRBJ1-6, with TRBD1 matching over 11 bases. The CDR3 nucleotides are TGTGCCAGCTCCCCCGGGACAGGGGGGTTGTCACCCCTCCACTTT. It translates to CASSPGTGGLSPLHF.